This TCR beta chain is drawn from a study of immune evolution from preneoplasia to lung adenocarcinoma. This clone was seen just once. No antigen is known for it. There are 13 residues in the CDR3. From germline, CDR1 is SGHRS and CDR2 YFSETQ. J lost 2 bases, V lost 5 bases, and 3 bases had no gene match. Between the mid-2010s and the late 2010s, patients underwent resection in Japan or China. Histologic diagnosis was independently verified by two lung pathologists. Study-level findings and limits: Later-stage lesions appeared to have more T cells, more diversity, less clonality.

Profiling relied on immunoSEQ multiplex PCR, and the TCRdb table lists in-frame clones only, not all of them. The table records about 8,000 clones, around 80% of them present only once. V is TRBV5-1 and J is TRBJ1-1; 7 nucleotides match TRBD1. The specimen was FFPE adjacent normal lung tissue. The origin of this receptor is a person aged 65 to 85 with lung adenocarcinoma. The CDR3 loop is CASRQGTNTEAFF. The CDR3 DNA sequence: TGCGCCAGCAGACAGGGGACCAACACTGAAGCTTTCTTT. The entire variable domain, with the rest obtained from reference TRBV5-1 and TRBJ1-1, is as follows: KAGVTQTPRYLIKTRGQQVTLSCSPISGHRSVSWYQQTPGQGLQFLFEYFSETQRNKGNFPGRFSGRQFSNSRSEMNVSTLELGDSALYLCASRQGTNTEAFFGQGTRLTVV.